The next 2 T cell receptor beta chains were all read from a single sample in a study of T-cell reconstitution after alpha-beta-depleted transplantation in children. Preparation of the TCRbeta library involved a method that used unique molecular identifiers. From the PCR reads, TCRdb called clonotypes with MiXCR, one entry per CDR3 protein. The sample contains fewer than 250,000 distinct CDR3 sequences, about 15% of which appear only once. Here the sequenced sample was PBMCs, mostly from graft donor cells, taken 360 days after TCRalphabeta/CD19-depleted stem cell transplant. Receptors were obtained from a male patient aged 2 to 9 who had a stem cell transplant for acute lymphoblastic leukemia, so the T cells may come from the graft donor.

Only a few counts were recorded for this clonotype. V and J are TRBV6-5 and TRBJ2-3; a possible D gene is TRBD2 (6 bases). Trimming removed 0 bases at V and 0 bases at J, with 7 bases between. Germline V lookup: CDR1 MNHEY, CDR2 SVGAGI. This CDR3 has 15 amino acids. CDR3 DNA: TGTGCCAGCAGTTACTCCGGGGGAAGCACAGATACGCAGTATTTT. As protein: CASSYSGGSTDTQYF.

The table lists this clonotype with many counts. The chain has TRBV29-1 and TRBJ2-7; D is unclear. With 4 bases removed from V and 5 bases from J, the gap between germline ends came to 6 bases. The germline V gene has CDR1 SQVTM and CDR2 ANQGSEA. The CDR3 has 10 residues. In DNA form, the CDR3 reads TGCAGCGTTGGCGGCCACGAGCAGTACTTC. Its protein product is CSVGGHEQYF.